One and the same sample provided the 13 T cell receptor beta chains below, sequenced in a study of cytomegalovirus exposure and HLA in healthy donors. The study ran its PCR with 60 Vbeta and 13 Jbeta primers. Generated by immunoSEQ multiplex PCR, the TCRdb table keeps only in-frame clones and is missing some. The sample records fewer than 250,000 clones, over 60% being singletons. What was sequenced was PBMCs. The receptors originated from a male donor in good health and CMV-seronegative.

The CDR3 sequence: CASSFGSTYEQYF. CDR3 in DNA: TGTGCCAGCAGCTTTGGGAGTACCTACGAGCAGTACTTC. This rearrangement joins TRBV13 to TRBJ2-7, with a weak D call TRBD2 (5 bases). Germline CDR1 and CDR2: PRHDT and FYEKMQ (reference sequence). The CDR3 runs 13 residues. The V and J ends lost 3 bases and 2 bases respectively, with 8 bases between them.

About this clone itself: Other DNA variants within this sample encode the same CDR3. The chain's CDR3 is CASSLGAGASNQPQHF. CDR3 DNA sequence: TGTGCCAGCAGCTTAGGGGCAGGGGCTAGCAATCAGCCCCAGCATTTT. This sequence joins TRBV13 and TRBJ1-5; TRBD1 might be the D (6 bases). Germline V lookup: CDR1 PRHDT, CDR2 FYEKMQ (reference sequence). The CDR3 runs to 16 residues. V shed 0 bases and J shed 0 bases, with 9 bases lying between them.

The table lists this clone with a count of one. The V and J genes are TRBV7-9 and TRBJ2-3, with D possibly matching TRBD1 (5 bases). This CDR3 is 15 amino acids long. The germline V gene has CDR1 SEHNR and CDR2 FQNEAQ (reference sequence). The V gene lost 1 base and the J gene lost 3 bases, with 11 bases spanning the gap. For the CDR3, the DNA is TGTGCCAGCAGCTTAGGACAGTCAGAGACAGATACGCAGTATTTT. Translated: CASSLGQSETDTQYF.

This chain links TRBV6-5 with TRBJ2-7, with TRBD1 matching 8 bases. This CDR3 spans 14 amino acids. CDR1 and CDR2 from the germline V gene are MNHEY and SVGAGI. V gave up 8 bases and J gave up 5 bases; unmatched junction bases: 11. CDR3 in amino acids: CASVVMAGGDEQYF. CDR3 DNA: TGTGCCAGCGTCGTTATGGCAGGGGGCGACGAGCAGTACTTC.

This clone was seen many times. The chain couples TRBV6-1 to TRBJ2-3, with D possibly matching TRBD1 (5 bases). The CDR3 totals 14 residues. Germline CDR1 MNHNS, CDR2 SASEGT. V gave up 0 bases and J gave up 1 base, with 5 bases separating them. CDR3 amino acids: CASSEATGTDTQYF. The DNA of the CDR3 is TGTGCCAGCAGTGAAGCGACAGGCACAGATACGCAGTATTTT.

As concerns this clone: Relative to the germline gene, one junction end is altered; a read error may explain this. The rearrangement joins TRBV7-9 to TRBJ1-5; D is undetermined. The CDR3 contains 17 residues. Germline assignment: CDR1 SEHNR and CDR2 FQNEAQ (reference sequence). CDR3 sequence: CSSSLVSGFHSNQPQHF. CDR3 in DNA: TGTTCCAGCAGCTTAGTTTCAGGTTTTCATAGCAATCAGCCCCAGCATTTT.

V usage is TRBV28 and J usage is TRBJ1-1; D ambiguous. The V and J ends lost 3 bases and 6 bases respectively, with 20 bases between them. The CDR3 totals 16 residues. In germline, CDR1 is MDHEN, CDR2 SYDVKM. The CDR3 DNA follows: TGTGCCAGCAGTTTCCTCGTGAGGGCCCCACGGGCTGAAGCTTTCTTT. Translation gives CASSFLVRAPRAEAFF. The full variable domain, rest sourced from reference TRBV28 and TRBJ1-1, is DVKVTQSSRYLVKRTGEKVFLECVQDMDHENMFWYRQDPGLGLRLIYFSYDVKMKEKGDIPEGYSVSREKKERFSLILESASTNQTSMYLCASSFLVRAPRAEAFFGQGTRLTVV.

This clone was found a few times. The J gene is TRBJ1-2, the V gene TRBV6-1; no clear D gene. Germline assignment: CDR1 MNHNS and CDR2 SASEGT. The V end lost 8 bases, the J end lost 2 bases, and 9 bases lay between the germline ends. This CDR3 region has 12 residues. CDR3 DNA: TGTGCCAGCTACACGGGGAACTATGGCTACACCTTC. Protein product: CASYTGNYGYTF.

The rearrangement joins TRBV27 to TRBJ2-1; TRBD1 agrees at 8 bases. V gave up 3 bases and J gave up 4 bases; unmatched junction bases: 8. CDR1 is MNHEY and CDR2 is SMNVEV in the germline V gene (reference sequence). The CDR3 has 16 residues. The CDR3 loop is CASSLDRDRRYNEQFF. In nucleotides, the CDR3 is TGTGCCAGCAGTTTGGATCGGGACAGGAGATACAATGAGCAGTTCTTC.

The gene calls are TRBV29-1 and TRBJ1-2; D perhaps matches TRBD1 (5 bases). Trimming took off 5 bases at V and 8 bases at J, with 12 bases between the two ends. This CDR3 spans 11 amino acids. Per the germline V gene, CDR1 is SQVTM and CDR2 is ANQGSEA. CDR3 in amino acids: CSVQGGLGYTF. CDR3 coding DNA: TGCAGCGTTCAGGGTGGGTTAGGCTACACCTTC.

V is TRBV29-1 and J is TRBJ2-2, with 7 bases matching TRBD2. Germline assignment: CDR1 SQVTM and CDR2 ANQGSEA. This CDR3 has 14 residues. The V segment lost 2 bases and the J segment 5 bases; nucleotides outside the gene matches: 5. CDR3 DNA sequence: TGCAGCGTTGAATCTTTGGGGGGGACCGGGGAGCTGTTTTTT. Translated: CSVESLGGTGELFF.

This rearrangement joins TRBV30 to TRBJ2-7; TRBD1 is a possible D gene (6 bases). CDR1 is GTSNPN, CDR2 SVGIG, per germline (reference sequence). Trimming took 0 bases from V and 1 from J, leaving 7 bases between them. The CDR3 has 13 residues. The CDR3 loop is CAWSVDRSYEQYF. The CDR3, as DNA: TGTGCCTGGAGTGTCGACAGGTCCTACGAGCAGTACTTC.

This clone has a single count. V is TRBV27 and J is TRBJ2-4, with D tentatively TRBD2 (6 bases). Germline lookup yields CDR1 MNHEY and CDR2 SMNVEV (reference sequence). V lost 3 bases and J 9 bases, leaving 9 bases between the germline ends. The CDR3 extends over 12 amino acids. CDR3 amino acids: CASSFVEGIQYF. CDR3 in DNA: TGTGCCAGCAGTTTCGTGGAGGGCATTCAGTACTTC.